One and the same sample provided the 4 T cell receptor beta chains below, sequenced in a study of control samples from healthy donors and cancer patients. Profiling relied on immunoSEQ multiplex PCR, and the TCRdb table lists in-frame clones only, not all of them. Of about 160,000 clones listed, around 90% are singletons. The material sequenced was blood. The source of these receptors is a woman in her thirties in good health.

The rearrangement joins TRBV9 to TRBJ2-3; D uncertain. In germline, CDR1 is SGDLS, CDR2 YYNGEE. This CDR3 is 18 amino acids long. V lost 0 bases and J 2 bases, leaving 19 bases between the germline ends. The CDR3 sequence is CASSVAPLGLGNTDTQYF. CDR3 nucleotide sequence: TGTGCCAGCAGCGTAGCCCCCCTCGGGCTAGGAAACACAGATACGCAGTATTTT. Full variable domain (outside the CDR3, taken from reference TRBV9 and TRBJ2-3): DSGVTQTPKHLITATGQRVTLRCSPRSGDLSVYWYQQSLDQGLQFLIQYYNGEERAKGNILERFSAQQFPDLHSELNLSSLELGDSALYFCASSVAPLGLGNTDTQYFGPGTRLTVL.

The chain links TRBV4-1 to TRBJ1-5, with no clear D. The germline CDR1 and CDR2 sequences are MGHRA and YSYEKL. The CDR3 is made up of 14 amino acids. The V gene lost 0 bases and the J gene lost 4 bases, with 7 bases spanning the gap. CDR3 in DNA: TGCGCCAGCAGCCAAGATGGAGGAAATCAGCCCCAGCATTTT. This encodes CASSQDGGNQPQHF.

The V and J genes are TRBV30 and TRBJ2-2, with 14 bases aligning to TRBD2. The CDR3 is 14 amino acids. Germline assignment: CDR1 GTSNPN and CDR2 SVGIG (reference sequence). J gave up 5 bases and V 8 bases, and 4 bases lay outside the gene matches. CDR3 sequence reads: CAGGLAGGTGELFF. As DNA, the CDR3 is TGTGCCGGCGGACTAGCGGGAGGAACCGGGGAGCTGTTTTTT.

The chain's CDR3 is CASSTGLAESGANVLTF. The CDR3 DNA sequence: TGTGCCAGCAGCACAGGACTAGCGGAGTCTGGGGCCAACGTCCTGACTTTC. The chain recombines TRBV7-3 with TRBJ2-6; TRBD2 aligns across 10 bases. V shed 5 bases, J shed 1 base, and the junction held 5 bases outside the gene matches. CDR1 and CDR2 (germline): SGHTA, FQGTGA. This CDR3 region has 17 residues. Full variable domain (outside the CDR3, taken from reference TRBV7-3 and TRBJ2-6): GAGVSQTPSNKVTEKGKYVELRCDPISGHTALYWYRQSLGQGPEFLIYFQGTGAADDSGLPNDRFFAVRPEGSVSTLKIQRTERGDSAVYLCASSTGLAESGANVLTFGAGSRLTVL.